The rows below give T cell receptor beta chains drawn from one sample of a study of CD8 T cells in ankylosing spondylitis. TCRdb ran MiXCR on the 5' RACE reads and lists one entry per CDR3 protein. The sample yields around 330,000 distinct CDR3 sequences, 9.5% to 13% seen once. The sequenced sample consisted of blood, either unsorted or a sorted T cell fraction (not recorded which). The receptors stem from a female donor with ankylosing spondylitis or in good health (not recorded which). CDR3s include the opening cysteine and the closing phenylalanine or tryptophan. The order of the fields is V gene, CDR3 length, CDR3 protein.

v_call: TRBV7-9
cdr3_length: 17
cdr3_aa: CASSLDSAVFSKDEQFF

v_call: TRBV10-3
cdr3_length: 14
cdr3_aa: CAIRVGQFEDEQYF

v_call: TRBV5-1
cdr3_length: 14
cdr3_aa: CASSLDRKGYGYTF

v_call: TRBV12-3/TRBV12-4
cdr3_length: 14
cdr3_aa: CASSTQGPAYGYTF

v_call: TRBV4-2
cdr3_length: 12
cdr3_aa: CASSHPRDIQYF

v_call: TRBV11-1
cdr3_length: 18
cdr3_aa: CASSYSGLAGFDQETQYF

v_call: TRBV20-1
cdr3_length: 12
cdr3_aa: CSAVDSGNTIYF

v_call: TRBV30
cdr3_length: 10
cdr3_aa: CAWRQTGYTF

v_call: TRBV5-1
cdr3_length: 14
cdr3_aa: CASSLGTEYNEQFF

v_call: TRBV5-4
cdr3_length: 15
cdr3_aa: CASSLTSGPAYEQYF

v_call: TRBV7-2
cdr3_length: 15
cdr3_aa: CASSLDRGPNYEQYF

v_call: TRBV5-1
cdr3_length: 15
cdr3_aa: CASSSRQSSYNEQFF

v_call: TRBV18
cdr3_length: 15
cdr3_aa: CASSRRTGDLDTQYF

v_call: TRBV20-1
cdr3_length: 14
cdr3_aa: CSASPGQINYGYTF

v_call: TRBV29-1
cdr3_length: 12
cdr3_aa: CSVGRVYYEQYF

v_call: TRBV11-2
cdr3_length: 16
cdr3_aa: CASSLEQVPSTDTQYF

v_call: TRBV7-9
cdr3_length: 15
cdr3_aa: CASSLGQGDTDTQYF

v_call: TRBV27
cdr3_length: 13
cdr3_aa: CASSRDRGYGYTF

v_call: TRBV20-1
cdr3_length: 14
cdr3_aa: CSARSGRGDNEQFF

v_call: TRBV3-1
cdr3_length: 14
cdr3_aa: CASSHTGYRTEAFF

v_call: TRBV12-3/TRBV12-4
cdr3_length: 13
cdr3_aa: CASTSGQKLGYTF

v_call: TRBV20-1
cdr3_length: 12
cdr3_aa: CSAYGGGETQYF

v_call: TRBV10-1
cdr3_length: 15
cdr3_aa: CASGGGLLNTGELFF

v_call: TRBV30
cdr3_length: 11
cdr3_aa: CAWDRVYGYTF

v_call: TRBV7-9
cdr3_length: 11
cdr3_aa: CASHSYNEQFF

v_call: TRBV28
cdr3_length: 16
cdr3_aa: CASRASGKGYTDTQYF

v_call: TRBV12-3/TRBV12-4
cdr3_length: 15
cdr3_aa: CASSLTGVSYNEQFF

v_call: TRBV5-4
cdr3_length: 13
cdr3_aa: CASSLVQGKSQYF

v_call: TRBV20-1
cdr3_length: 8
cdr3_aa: CSARDGTF

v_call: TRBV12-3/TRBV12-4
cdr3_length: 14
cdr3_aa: CASSDRGLRDTQYF

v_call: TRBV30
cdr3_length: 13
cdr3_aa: CAWSVQGVAEAFF

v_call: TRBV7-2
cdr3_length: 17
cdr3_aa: CASSLAGVVADAYEQFF

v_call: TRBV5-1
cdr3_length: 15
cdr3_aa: CASSGQGSATDTQYF

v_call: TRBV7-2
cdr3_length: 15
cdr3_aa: CASSSTLPGANEQFF

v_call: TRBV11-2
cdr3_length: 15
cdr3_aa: CASSLEPRTGWAQYF

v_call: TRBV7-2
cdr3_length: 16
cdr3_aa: CASSLRVPAEAGELFF

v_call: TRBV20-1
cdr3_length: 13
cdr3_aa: CSANRADTGELFF

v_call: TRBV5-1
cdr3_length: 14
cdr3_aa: CASSSFGTGDTQYF

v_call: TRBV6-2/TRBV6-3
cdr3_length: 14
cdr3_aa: CASSYGSFHTEAFF